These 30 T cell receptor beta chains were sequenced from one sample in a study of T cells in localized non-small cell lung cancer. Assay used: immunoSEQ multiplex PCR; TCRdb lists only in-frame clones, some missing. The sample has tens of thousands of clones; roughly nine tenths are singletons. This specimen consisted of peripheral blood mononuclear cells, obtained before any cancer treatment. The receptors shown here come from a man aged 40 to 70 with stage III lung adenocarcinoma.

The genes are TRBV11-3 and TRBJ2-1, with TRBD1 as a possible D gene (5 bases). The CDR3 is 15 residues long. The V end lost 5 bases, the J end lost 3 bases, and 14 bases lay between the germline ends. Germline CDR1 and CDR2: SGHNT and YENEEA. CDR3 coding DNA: TGTGCCAGCAGCACCAGACAGAACTACTACAATGAGCAGTTCTTC. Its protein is CASSTRQNYYNEQFF.

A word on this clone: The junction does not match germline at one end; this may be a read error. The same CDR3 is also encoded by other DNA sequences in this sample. The CDR3 is CASSLPGQGADEAFF. The CDR3 DNA is TGTGCCAGCAGCTTGCCGGGACAGGGGGCGGATGAAGCTTTCTTC. The chain links TRBV5-8 to TRBJ1-1; TRBD1 agrees at 12 bases. Germline CDR1 is SGHTS and CDR2 is YDEGEE. There are 15 residues in the CDR3. Full variable domain (rest looked up from reference TRBV5-8 and TRBJ1-1): EAGVTQSPTHLIKTRGQQATLRCSPISGHTSVYWYQQALGLGLQFLLWYDEGEERNRGNFPPRFSGRQFPNYSSELNVNALELEDSALYLCASSLPGQGADEAFFGQGTRLTVV.

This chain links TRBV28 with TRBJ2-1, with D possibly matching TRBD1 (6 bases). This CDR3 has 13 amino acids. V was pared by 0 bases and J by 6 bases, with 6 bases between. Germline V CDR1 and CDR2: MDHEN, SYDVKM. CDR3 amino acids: CASSLWGANEQFF. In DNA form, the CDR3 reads TGTGCCAGCAGTTTATGGGGGGCCAATGAGCAGTTCTTC.

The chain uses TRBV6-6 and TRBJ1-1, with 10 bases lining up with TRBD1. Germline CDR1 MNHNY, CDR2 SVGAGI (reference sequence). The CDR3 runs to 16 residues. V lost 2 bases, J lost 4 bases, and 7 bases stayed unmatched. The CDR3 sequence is CASSYGSGQGFTEAFF. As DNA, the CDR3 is TGTGCCAGCAGTTACGGATCGGGACAGGGGTTCACTGAAGCTTTCTTT.

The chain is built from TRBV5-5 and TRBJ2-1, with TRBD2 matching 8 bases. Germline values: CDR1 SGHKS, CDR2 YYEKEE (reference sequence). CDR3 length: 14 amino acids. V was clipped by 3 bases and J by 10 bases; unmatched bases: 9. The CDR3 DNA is TGTGCCAGCAGCTCGTCAGCGGGGGATTGGGAGCAGTTCTTC. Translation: CASSSSAGDWEQFF.

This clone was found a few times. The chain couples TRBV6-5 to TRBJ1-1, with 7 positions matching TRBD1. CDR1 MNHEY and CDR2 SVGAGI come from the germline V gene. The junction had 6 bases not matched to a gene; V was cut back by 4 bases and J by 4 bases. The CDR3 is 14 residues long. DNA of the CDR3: TGTGCCAGCAGTTTCCGAAACAGGGGCACTGAAGCTTTCTTT. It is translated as CASSFRNRGTEAFF.

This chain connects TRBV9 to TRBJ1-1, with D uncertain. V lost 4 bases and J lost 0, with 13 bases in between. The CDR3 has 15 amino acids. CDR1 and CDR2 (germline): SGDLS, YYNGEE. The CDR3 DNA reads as TGTGCCAGCAGCCCCCGAGAGCTACTGAACACTGAAGCTTTCTTT. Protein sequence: CASSPRELLNTEAFF.

CDR3 bases: TGTGCCGGGGCCTCACGGGACAGGGGGCTCCACGAGCAGTACTTC. This translates into CAGASRDRGLHEQYF. The chain employs TRBV30 and TRBJ2-7; 12 bases match TRBD1. The germline V gene has CDR1 GTSNPN and CDR2 SVGIG (reference sequence). V was pared by 8 bases and J by 5 bases, with 13 bases of the junction left unmatched. The CDR3 spans 15 residues.

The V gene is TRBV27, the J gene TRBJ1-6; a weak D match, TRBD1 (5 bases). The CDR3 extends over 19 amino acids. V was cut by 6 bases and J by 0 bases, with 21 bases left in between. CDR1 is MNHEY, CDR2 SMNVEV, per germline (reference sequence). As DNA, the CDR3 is TGTGCCAGCAGCTCGGCCAGGGACTTTGGGGGCTCCTATAATTCACCCCTCCACTTT. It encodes CASSSARDFGGSYNSPLHF.

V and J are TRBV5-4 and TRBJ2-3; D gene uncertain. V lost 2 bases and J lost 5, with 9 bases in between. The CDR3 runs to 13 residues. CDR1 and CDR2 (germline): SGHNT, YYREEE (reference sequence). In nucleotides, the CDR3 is TGTGCCAGCAGCTTAATCAGTGGAGATACGCAGTATTTT. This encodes CASSLISGDTQYF. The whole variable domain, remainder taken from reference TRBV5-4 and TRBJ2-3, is ETGVTQSPTHLIKTRGQQVTLRCSSQSGHNTVSWYQQALGQGPQFIFQYYREEENGRGNFPPRFSGLQFPNYSSELNVNALELDDSALYLCASSLISGDTQYFGPGTRLTVL.

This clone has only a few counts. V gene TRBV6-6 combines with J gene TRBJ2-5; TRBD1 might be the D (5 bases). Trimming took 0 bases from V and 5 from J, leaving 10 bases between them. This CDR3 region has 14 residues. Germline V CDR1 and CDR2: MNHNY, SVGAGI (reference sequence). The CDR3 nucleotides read TGTGCCAGCAGTTACTCAGGGGCCCGGGAGACCCAGTACTTC. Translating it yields CASSYSGARETQYF.

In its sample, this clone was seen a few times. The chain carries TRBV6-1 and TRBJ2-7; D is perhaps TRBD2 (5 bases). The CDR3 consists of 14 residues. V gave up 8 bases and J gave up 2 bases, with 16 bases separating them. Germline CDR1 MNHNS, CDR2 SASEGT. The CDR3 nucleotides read TGTGCCAGCCCAGCGGCTTTCCCGCCCTACGAGCAGTACTTC. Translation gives CASPAAFPPYEQYF.

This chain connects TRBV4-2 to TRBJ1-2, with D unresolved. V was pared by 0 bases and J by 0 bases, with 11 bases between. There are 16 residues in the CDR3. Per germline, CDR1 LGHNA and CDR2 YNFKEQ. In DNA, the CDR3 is TGTGCCAGCAGCCAAGATCGGCAGACCCCTAACTATGGCTACACCTTC. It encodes CASSQDRQTPNYGYTF.

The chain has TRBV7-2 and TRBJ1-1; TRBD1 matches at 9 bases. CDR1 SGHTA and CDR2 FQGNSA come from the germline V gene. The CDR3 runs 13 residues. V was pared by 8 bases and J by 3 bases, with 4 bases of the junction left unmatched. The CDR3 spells CASCRDRDTEAFF. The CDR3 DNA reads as TGTGCCAGCTGCCGGGACAGGGACACTGAAGCTTTCTTT.

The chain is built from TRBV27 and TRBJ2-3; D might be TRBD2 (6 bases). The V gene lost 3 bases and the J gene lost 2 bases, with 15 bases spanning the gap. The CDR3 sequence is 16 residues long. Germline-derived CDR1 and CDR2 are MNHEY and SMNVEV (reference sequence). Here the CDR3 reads CASSLGLRGDTDTQYF. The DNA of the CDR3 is TGTGCCAGCAGTTTGGGACTCCGAGGGGACACAGATACGCAGTATTTT.

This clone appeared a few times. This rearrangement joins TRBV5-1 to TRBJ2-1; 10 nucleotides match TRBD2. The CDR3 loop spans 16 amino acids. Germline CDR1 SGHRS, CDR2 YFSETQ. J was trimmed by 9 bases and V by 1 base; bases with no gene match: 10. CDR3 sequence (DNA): TGCGCCAGCAGCTTGACTAGCGGGGTCCCTATGGGTGAGCAGTTCTTC. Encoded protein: CASSLTSGVPMGEQFF. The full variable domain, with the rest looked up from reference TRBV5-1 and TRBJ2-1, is KAGVTQTPRYLIKTRGQQVTLSCSPISGHRSVSWYQQTPGQGLQFLFEYFSETQRNKGNFPGRFSGRQFSNSRSEMNVSTLELGDSALYLCASSLTSGVPMGEQFFGPGTRLTVL.

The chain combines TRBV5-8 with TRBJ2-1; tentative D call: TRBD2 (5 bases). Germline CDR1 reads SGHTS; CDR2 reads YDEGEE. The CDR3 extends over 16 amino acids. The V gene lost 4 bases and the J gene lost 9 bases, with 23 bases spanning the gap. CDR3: CASSPQVRQFAGEQFF. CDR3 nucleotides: TGTGCCAGCAGCCCCCAGGTCAGACAATTCGCGGGTGAGCAGTTCTTC.

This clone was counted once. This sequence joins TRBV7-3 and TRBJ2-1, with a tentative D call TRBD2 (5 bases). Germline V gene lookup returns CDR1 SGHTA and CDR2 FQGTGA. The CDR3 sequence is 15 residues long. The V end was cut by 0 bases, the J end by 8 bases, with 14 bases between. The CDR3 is CASSLTASRGDEQFF. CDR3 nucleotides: TGTGCCAGCAGCTTAACGGCTAGCCGGGGTGATGAGCAGTTCTTC.

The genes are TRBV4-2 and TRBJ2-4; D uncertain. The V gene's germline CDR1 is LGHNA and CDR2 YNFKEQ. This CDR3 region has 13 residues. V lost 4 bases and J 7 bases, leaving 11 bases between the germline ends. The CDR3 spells CASSRGGSNIQYF. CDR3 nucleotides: TGTGCCAGCAGCCGTGGCGGATCCAACATTCAGTACTTC.

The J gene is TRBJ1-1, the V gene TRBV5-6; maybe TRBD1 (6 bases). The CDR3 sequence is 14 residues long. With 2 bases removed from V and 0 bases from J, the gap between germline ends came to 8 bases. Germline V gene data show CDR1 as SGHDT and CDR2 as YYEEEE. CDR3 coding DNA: TGTGCCAGCAGCTTCAGGGGAGTGAACACTGAAGCTTTCTTT. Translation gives CASSFRGVNTEAFF.

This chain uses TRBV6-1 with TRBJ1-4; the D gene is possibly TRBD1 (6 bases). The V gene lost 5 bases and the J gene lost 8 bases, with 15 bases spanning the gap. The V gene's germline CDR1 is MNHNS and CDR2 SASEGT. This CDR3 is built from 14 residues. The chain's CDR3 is CASSSQGGGEKLFF. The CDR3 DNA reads TGTGCCAGCAGTTCACAGGGAGGCGGAGAAAAACTGTTTTTT.

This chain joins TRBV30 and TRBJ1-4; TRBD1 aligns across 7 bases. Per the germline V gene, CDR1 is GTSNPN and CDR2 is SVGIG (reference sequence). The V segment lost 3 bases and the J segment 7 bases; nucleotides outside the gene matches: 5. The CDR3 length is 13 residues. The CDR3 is CAWSQGVVEKLFF. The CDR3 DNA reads TGTGCCTGGAGCCAGGGGGTGGTTGAAAAACTGTTTTTT.

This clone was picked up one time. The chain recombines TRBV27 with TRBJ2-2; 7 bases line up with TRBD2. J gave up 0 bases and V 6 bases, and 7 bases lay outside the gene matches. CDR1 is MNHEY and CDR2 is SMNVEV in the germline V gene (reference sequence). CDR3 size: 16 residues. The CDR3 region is CASRGLGLANTGELFF. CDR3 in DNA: TGTGCCAGCAGGGGACTCGGACTAGCGAACACCGGGGAGCTGTTTTTT.

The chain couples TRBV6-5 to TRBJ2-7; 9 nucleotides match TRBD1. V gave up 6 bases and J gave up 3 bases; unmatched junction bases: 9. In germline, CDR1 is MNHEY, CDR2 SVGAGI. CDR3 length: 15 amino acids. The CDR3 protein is CASSSTGGVLYEQYF. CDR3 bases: TGTGCCAGCAGCTCCACAGGGGGCGTTCTCTACGAGCAGTACTTC.

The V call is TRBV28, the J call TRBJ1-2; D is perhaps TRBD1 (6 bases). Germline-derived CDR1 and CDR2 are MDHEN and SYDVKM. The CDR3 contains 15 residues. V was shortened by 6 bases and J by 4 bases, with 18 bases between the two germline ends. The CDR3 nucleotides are TGTGCCAGCAGGGACCCGACAGGCTTCTCCTATGGCTACACCTTC. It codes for CASRDPTGFSYGYTF.

For the CDR3, the DNA is TGCGCCAGCAGCCAAACGGAAACGACTGAGCAGTACTTC. As protein: CASSQTETTEQYF. The J gene is TRBJ2-7, the V gene TRBV4-3; no definite D call. V was shortened by 2 bases and J by 7 bases, with 12 bases between the two germline ends. The CDR3 runs to 13 residues. CDR1 is LGHNA and CDR2 is YSLEER in the germline V gene.

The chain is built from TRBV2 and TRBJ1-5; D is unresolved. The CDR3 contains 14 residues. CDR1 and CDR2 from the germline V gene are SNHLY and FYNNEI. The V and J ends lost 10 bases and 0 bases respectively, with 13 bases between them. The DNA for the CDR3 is TGTGCCACAGAAGGTGGGGATAGCAATCAGCCCCAGCATTTT. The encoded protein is CATEGGDSNQPQHF.

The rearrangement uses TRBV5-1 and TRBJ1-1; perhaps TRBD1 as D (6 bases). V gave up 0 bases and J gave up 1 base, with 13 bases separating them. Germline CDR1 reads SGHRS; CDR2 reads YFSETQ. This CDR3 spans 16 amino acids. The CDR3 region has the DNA TGCGCCAGCAGCTTGGAGGGGCAGGGGCGGAACACTGAAGCTTTCTTT. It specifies CASSLEGQGRNTEAFF.

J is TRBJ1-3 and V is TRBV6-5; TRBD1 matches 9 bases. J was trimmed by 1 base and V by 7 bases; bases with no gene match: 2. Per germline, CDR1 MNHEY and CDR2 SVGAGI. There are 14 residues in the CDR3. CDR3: CASKGTGSGNTIYF. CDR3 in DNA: TGTGCCAGCAAAGGGACAGGGTCTGGAAACACCATATATTTT.

The CDR3 nucleotides read TGTGCCAGCCGCAGGGGGGAGTATAGCGAGCAGTACTTC. The encoded protein is CASRRGEYSEQYF. J is TRBJ2-7 and V is TRBV2; weak D call: TRBD1 (7 bases). With 8 bases removed from V and 6 bases from J, the gap between germline ends came to 17 bases. The germline V gene encodes CDR1 SNHLY and CDR2 FYNNEI. The CDR3 sequence is 13 residues long.